This T cell receptor beta chain comes out of a study of T cells after somatic rescue of genetic block. The CDR3 totals 13 residues. Trimming cost V 1 base and J 8 bases, with 9 bases left between them. Germline-derived CDR1 and CDR2 are SGHTA and FQGNSA. Produced via immunoSEQ multiplex PCR; TCRdb's table is partial and in-frame only. The sample lists tens of thousands of clones, about nine tenths occurring once. The chain has TRBV7-2 and TRBJ2-1, with D unclear. This sequence originates from a man aged 25-45 years. Sequenced: peripheral blood mononuclear cells (PBMCs). The CDR3 DNA reads as TGTGCCAGCAGCTTAGGAGCCCTGGATGAGCAGTTCTTC. The encoded protein is CASSLGALDEQFF.